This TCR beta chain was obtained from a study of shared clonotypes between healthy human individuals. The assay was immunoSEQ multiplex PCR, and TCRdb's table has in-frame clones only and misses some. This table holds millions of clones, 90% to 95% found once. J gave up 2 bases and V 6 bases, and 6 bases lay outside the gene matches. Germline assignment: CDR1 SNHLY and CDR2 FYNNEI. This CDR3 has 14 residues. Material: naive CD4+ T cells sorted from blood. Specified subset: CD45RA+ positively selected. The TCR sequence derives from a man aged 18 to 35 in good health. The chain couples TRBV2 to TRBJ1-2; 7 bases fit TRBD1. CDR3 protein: CASSGQVGNYGYTF. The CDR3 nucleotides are TGTGCCAGCAGCGGACAGGTGGGAAACTATGGCTACACCTTC.